This paragraph covers one TCR beta chain sequence. This record belongs to a study of blood T cell repertoires in COVID-19. Background on the study: COVID-19 samples, acute and convalescent, were from the United States, Italy and Spain. T cells, B-cell-depleted T cells, or PBMCs supplied cDNA or gDNA.

The CDR3 covers 13 residues. Trimming shortened V by 3 bases and J by 6 bases, and 12 bases separated the two germline ends. Germline loops: CDR1 SGDLS, CDR2 YYNGEE. Authors' methods: Scientists estimated how many nucleated cells there were by amplifying reference gene primers. Produced via immunoSEQ multiplex PCR; TCRdb's table is partial and in-frame only. The DNA gave D and trimming, while V, J and clone size come from that table. The repertoire holds 44,000 or so clones, approximately 70% seen once, with 5.5% to 6.5% in the top ten. Sequences were obtained from peripheral blood. The TCR comes from a man aged 80 or over with acute or convalescent COVID-19. This chain connects TRBV9 to TRBJ1-2; possibly TRBD1 for D (5 bases). For the CDR3, the DNA is TGTGCCAGCAGCGGACAGATTAGAAATGGCTACACCTTC. As protein: CASSGQIRNGYTF.